This T cell receptor (beta chain) appears in the sequencing data of a study of cytomegalovirus exposure and HLA in healthy donors. Trimming cost V 4 bases and J 4 bases; bases outside gene matches: 8. CDR1 and CDR2 from the germline V gene are SGHNT and YYREEE (reference sequence). The CDR3 is 15 residues long. The PCR ran on 60 Vbeta and 13 Jbeta primers. The repertoire was sequenced with immunoSEQ multiplex PCR; TCRdb's copy has only in-frame clones and lacks some. The data show 200,000 to 250,000 clones, more than 65% seen once. Material: PBMCs. The genes are TRBV5-4 and TRBJ1-2; 9 bases fit TRBD1. The clonotype originates from a woman aged 25 to 39 in good health and CMV-seronegative. This CDR3 reads CASSTQTGGFYGYTF. In DNA form, the CDR3 reads TGTGCCAGCAGCACTCAGACAGGGGGGTTCTATGGCTACACCTTC. Filled out from reference TRBV5-4 and TRBJ1-2, the complete variable domain reads ETGVTQSPTHLIKTRGQQVTLRCSSQSGHNTVSWYQQALGQGPQFIFQYYREEENGRGNFPPRFSGLQFPNYSSELNVNALELDDSALYLCASSTQTGGFYGYTFGSGTRLTVV.